This section outlines one TCR beta chain sequence together with its context. Its matching antigen is unknown. Peripheral blood genomic DNA, not sorted cells or RNA, was the template. This entry is derived from a study of T cell repertoires in aging, cancer and after chemotherapy. Study observations and caveats: In each cancer cohort, median generation probability increased across chemotherapy, suggesting thymic output rebounded.

TRB rearrangements spanning V, D and J were amplified using mixed TRB-A/B primers. Via MiXCR, TCRdb re-called the multiplex PCR reads, giving one row per CDR3 protein. Altogether about 7,900 distinct CDR3 sequences are present, approximately 39% being singletons, with the ten largest covering roughly an eighth. Trimming took 4 bases from V and 0 from J; bases not matched to a gene: 17. CDR1 is SQVTM, CDR2 ANQGSEA, per germline. This CDR3 has 18 residues. The TCR was taken from a human donor with a solid tumor. The sample comprised blood. V and J are TRBV29-1 and TRBJ2-7; TRBD2 matches at 8 bases. CDR3 region: CSVANSRGGRTTSYEQYF. CDR3 in DNA: TGCAGCGTTGCTAATTCACGGGGGGGTAGGACCACCTCCTACGAGCAGTACTTC.